This T cell receptor delta chain was captured in a study of human gamma delta and Vdelta1 T cells (dated by TCRdb to between 2018 and 2020). A note on the overall study: The study examined Delta One T cells, which are Vd1+ gamma-delta T cells, as cytotoxic effectors against acute myeloid leukemia.

Trimmed from V: 5 bases; trimmed from J: 7 bases; junction bases lacking a gene match: 13. As encoded in the germline V gene, CDR1 is TSWWSYY while CDR2 is QGS. From the cysteine through the phenylalanine, the CDR3 covers 16 amino acids. The kept DNA is CDR3 alone, 48 bases in frame from the first base. Receptors were amplified or captured by PCR. These reads were obtained on an Illumina MiSeq. With CATT, TCRdb called clones again from the public reads; duplicate DNA rows were later joined. Present in this sample are roughly 6,500 delta-chain clones, roughly a tenth of which were seen just once. The biggest ten clones account for 14% of the sample. Note on this clone: Its antigen is unknown. The TCRdb protein comes from a much larger clone and disagrees with this DNA's translation at residue 7, likely due to a read error; the protein given here is derived from the DNA.

This clonotype was obtained from a human donor in good health. The rearranged segments are TRDV1 and TRDJ1; TRDD3 fits 10 bases in the junction. Sequencing input: naive CD27+ Vdelta1 gamma-delta T cells from blood. The nucleotides read TGTGCTCTTGGGTCCTACCACGGGGGGATACGGGGTAAACTCATCTTT. Its product reads: CALGSYHGGIRGKLIF.